A single sample is the source of the 18 T cell receptor beta chains below, sequenced in a study of blood T cell repertoires in COVID-19 (TCRdb year 2020). To prepare the library, the immunoSEQ multiplex PCR assay was applied. Sourced from immuneACCESS, this table was stored by TCRdb with only in-frame sequences that have V and J called. A share of the clones is absent; for the studies checked, an unresolved V gene accounts for under half, and the remainder has no known explanation. Here the sample has about 390,000 clones; around 87% occur a single time. Clones ranked in the top ten supply 2% to 2.5% of the sample. Input material: peripheral blood. The receptors come from a woman aged 55 to 70 with COVID-19, enrolled during active disease.

CDR3 nucleotide sequence: TGTGCCAGCAGCTTGGTTGCAGGGCCGAATTCACCCCTCCACTTT. Its protein is CASSLVAGPNSPLHF. The V call is TRBV5-4, the J call TRBJ1-6, with TRBD1 as a possible D gene (5 bases). Germline V lookup: CDR1 SGHNT, CDR2 YYREEE (reference sequence). The CDR3 length is 15 residues. The germline V and J ends were trimmed by 0 bases and 7 bases, with 11 bases remaining between them.

The chain's CDR3 is CASSTAGGSSYNSPLHF. CDR3 nucleotides: TGTGCCAGTAGTACCGCAGGGGGGAGCTCCTATAATTCACCCCTCCACTTT. This chain connects TRBV19 to TRBJ1-6; TRBD1 matches 7 bases. The J segment lost 0 bases and the V segment lost 4 bases, leaving 6 bases of the junction unmatched. The CDR3 covers 17 residues. The V gene's germline CDR1 is LNHDA and CDR2 SQIVND (reference sequence).

The rearrangement joins TRBV29-1 to TRBJ2-2; 9 bases are shared with TRBD1. Germline trimming cut 3 bases from V and 4 bases from J; bases unmatched to any gene: 9. Germline V gene sequence: CDR1 SQVTM, CDR2 ANQGSEA. The CDR3 contains 16 residues. The CDR3 DNA sequence: TGCAGCGTTGAGGGGACAGGGTTTTCGGGCACCGGGGAGCTGTTTTTT. Protein sequence: CSVEGTGFSGTGELFF.

The rearrangement joins TRBV6-5 to TRBJ1-1, with TRBD1 matching 7 bases. There are 13 residues in the CDR3. J was trimmed by 4 bases and V by 4 bases; bases with no gene match: 3. From germline, CDR1 is MNHEY and CDR2 SVGAGI. CDR3 in amino acids: CASSSQGGTEAFF. In DNA form, the CDR3 reads TGTGCCAGCAGTTCGCAGGGGGGCACTGAAGCTTTCTTT.

This clone was seen only a few times. This chain connects TRBV2 to TRBJ2-2, with 10 bases fitting TRBD2. Trimming cost V 7 bases and J 5 bases; bases outside gene matches: 7. This CDR3 is 15 amino acids long. The germline V gene encodes CDR1 SNHLY and CDR2 FYNNEI. This CDR3 is CASTLAGVRTGELFF. In DNA form, the CDR3 reads TGTGCCAGCACTCTAGCGGGGGTACGAACCGGGGAGCTGTTTTTT.

This clone was observed once. The genes are TRBV15 and TRBJ1-1; maybe TRBD1 (5 bases). Trimming cost V 3 bases and J 0 bases, with 8 bases left between them. The germline V gene encodes CDR1 LNHNV and CDR2 YYDKDF (reference sequence). The CDR3 covers 14 residues. CDR3 amino acids: CATSRKGVNTEAFF. As DNA, the CDR3 is TGTGCCACCAGCAGGAAAGGGGTGAACACTGAAGCTTTCTTT.

This clone was found once. The chain uses TRBV3-1 (or the pseudogene TRBV3-2) and TRBJ2-1, with D unresolved. The germline V gene has CDR1 LGHDT and CDR2 YNNKEL (reference sequence). Trimming stripped 1 base from V and 9 bases from J, with 10 bases between. The CDR3 spans 13 residues. CDR3 sequence reads: CASSQARVTEQFF. The CDR3 DNA reads as TGTGCCAGCAGCCAAGCCCGGGTCACTGAGCAGTTCTTC.

The sample holds one count of this clone. The V and J genes are TRBV5-1 and TRBJ2-1; a possible D gene is TRBD1 (6 bases). The V gene lost 4 bases and the J gene lost 0 bases, with 11 bases spanning the gap. Germline lookup yields CDR1 SGHRS and CDR2 YFSETQ. CDR3 length equals 15 residues. CDR3 loop: CASSRQDSSYNEQFF. CDR3 nucleotides: TGCGCCAGCAGCCGCCAGGACAGCTCCTACAATGAGCAGTTCTTC.

V and J are TRBV25-1 and TRBJ2-7; TRBD2 aligns across 15 bases. Trimming took 6 bases from V and 3 from J; bases not matched to a gene: 3. Germline V CDR1 and CDR2: MGHDK, SYGVNS. The CDR3 covers 15 residues. The CDR3 sequence is CASSGLAGGLYEQYF. The CDR3 coding sequence is TGTGCCAGCAGCGGACTAGCGGGGGGGCTCTACGAGCAGTACTTC.

The chain's CDR3 is CASRQGGENIQYF. Written as DNA, the CDR3 is TGTGCCAGTCGACAGGGCGGCGAAAACATTCAGTACTTC. V and J are TRBV12-3 or TRBV12-4 and TRBJ2-4; 7 positions agree with TRBD1. This CDR3 has 13 amino acids. V shed 9 bases, J shed 5 bases, and the junction held 7 bases outside the gene matches.

The V and J genes are TRBV18 and TRBJ1-2; 10 bases line up with TRBD1. CDR3 length: 17 amino acids. Germline V gene data show CDR1 as KGHSH and CDR2 as LQKENI. V was pared by 2 bases and J by 4 bases, with 10 bases of the junction left unmatched. Written as DNA, the CDR3 is TGTGCCAGCTCACCATTTTCCGAGACAGGGGGCGTCTATGGCTACACCTTC. Its protein product is CASSPFSETGGVYGYTF.

The V gene is TRBV27, the J gene TRBJ1-2, with 9 nucleotides matching TRBD1. The ends lost 6 bases at V and 1 base at J; junction bases unmatched: 6. Germline CDR1 and CDR2: MNHEY and SMNVEV (reference sequence). This CDR3 has 15 amino acids. CDR3: CASSKGQGFNYGYTF. The CDR3, as DNA: TGTGCCAGCAGCAAGGGACAGGGCTTTAACTATGGCTACACCTTC.

This rearrangement joins TRBV24-1 to TRBJ2-2; 9 nucleotides agree with TRBD1. V lost 9 bases to trimming and J lost 3 bases; unmatched junction nucleotides: 7. Germline lookup yields CDR1 KGHDR and CDR2 SFDVKD. The CDR3 has 15 amino acids. The CDR3 DNA follows: TGTGCCACCGGAAGGACAGGGGCTTACACCGGGGAGCTGTTTTTT. It translates to CATGRTGAYTGELFF.

V usage is TRBV5-1 and J usage is TRBJ2-3; D gene unclear. CDR3 length: 16 amino acids. Germline loops: CDR1 SGHRS, CDR2 YFSETQ. The V gene lost 5 bases and the J gene lost 4 bases, with 20 bases spanning the gap. CDR3 nucleotide sequence: TGCGCCAGCAGAATGTGGGCCGGCAACCCGTCAGATACGCAGTATTTT. This sequence encodes CASRMWAGNPSDTQYF.

The V gene is TRBV15, the J gene TRBJ1-5; D not resolved. CDR3 length: 19 residues. Trimming stripped 2 bases from V and 3 bases from J, with 23 bases between. Germline assignment: CDR1 LNHNV and CDR2 YYDKDF (reference sequence). CDR3 region: CATSRRHQPGKFVNQPQHF. The CDR3 nucleotides are TGTGCCACCAGCAGACGACACCAACCCGGAAAGTTCGTCAATCAGCCCCAGCATTTT.

The rearrangement links TRBV19 to TRBJ1-1; D not certain. CDR1 is LNHDA, CDR2 SQIVND, per germline (reference sequence). The V end was cut by 5 bases, the J end by 0 bases, with 13 bases between. This CDR3 has 15 amino acids. The CDR3 protein is CASSLGSVMNTEAFF. In nucleotides, the CDR3 is TGTGCCAGTAGTCTCGGTTCTGTGATGAACACTGAAGCTTTCTTT. The full variable domain, rest sourced from reference TRBV19 and TRBJ1-1, is DGGITQSPKYLFRKEGQNVTLSCEQNLNHDAMYWYRQDPGQGLRLIYYSQIVNDFQKGDIAEGYSVSREKKESFPLTVTSAQKNPTAFYLCASSLGSVMNTEAFFGQGTRLTVV.

The V call is TRBV10-3, the J call TRBJ2-7, with 7 bases identical to TRBD1. The CDR3 runs to 14 residues. Per germline, CDR1 ENHRY and CDR2 SYGVKD. Trimming at V came to 2 bases and at J to 4 bases, leaving 5 bases not matched to a gene. The CDR3 region is CAISELRGLYEQYF. The CDR3 nucleotides read TGTGCCATCAGTGAGCTTAGGGGGCTGTACGAGCAGTACTTC.

V gene TRBV2 combines with J gene TRBJ1-1; D gene ambiguous. This CDR3 comprises 13 residues. V lost 7 bases, J lost 8 bases, and 17 bases lay in between. Germline V lookup: CDR1 SNHLY, CDR2 FYNNEI. In nucleotides, the CDR3 is TGTGCCAGCACCTACGAGGGTTATTCAGAAGCTTTCTTT. The encoded protein is CASTYEGYSEAFF.